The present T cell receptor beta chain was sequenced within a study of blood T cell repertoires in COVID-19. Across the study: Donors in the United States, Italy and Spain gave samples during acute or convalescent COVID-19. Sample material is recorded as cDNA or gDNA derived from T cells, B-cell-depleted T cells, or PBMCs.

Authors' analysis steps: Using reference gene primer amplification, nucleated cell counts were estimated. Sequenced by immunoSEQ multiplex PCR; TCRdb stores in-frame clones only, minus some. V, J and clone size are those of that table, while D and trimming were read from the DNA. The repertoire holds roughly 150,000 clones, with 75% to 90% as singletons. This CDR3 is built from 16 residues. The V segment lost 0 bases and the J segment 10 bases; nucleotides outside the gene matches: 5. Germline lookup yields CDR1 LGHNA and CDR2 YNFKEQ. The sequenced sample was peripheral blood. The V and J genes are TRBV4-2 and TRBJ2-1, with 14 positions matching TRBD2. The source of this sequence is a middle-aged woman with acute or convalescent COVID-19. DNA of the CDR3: TGTGCCAGCAGCCAAGATGGGGGACTAGCGGGAGTGGAGCAGTTCTTC. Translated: CASSQDGGLAGVEQFF.